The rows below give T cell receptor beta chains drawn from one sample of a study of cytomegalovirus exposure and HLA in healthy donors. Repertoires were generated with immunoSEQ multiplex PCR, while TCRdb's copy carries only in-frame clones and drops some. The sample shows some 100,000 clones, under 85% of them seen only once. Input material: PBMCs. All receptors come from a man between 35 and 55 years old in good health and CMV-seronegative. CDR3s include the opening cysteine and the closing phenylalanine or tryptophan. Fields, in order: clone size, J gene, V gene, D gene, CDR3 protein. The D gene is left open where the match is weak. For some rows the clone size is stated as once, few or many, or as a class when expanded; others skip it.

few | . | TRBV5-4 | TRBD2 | CASSFDSGGPYEQYF
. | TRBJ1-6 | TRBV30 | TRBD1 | CAWRPGTGTIRVGSYNSPLHF
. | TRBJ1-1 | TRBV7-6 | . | CASSPDRSLEAFF
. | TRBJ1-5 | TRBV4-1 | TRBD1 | CASSPGTGFSNQPQHF
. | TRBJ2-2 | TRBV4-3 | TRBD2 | CASSQGTGSGETGELFF
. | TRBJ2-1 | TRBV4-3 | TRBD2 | CASSLQRGGNNEQFF
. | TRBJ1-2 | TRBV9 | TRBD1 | CASSGNRGYGYTF
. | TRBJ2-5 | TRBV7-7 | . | CASSSDPGGETQYF
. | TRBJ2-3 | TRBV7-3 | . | CASSNIVGGAPDTQYF
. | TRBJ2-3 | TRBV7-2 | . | CASSFGAGGTGNTDTQYF
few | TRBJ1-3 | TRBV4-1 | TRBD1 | CASSPDRVSGNTIYF
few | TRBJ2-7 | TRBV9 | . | CASSVGPLASPYEQYF
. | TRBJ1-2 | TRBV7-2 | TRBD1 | CASSLAGTGNSYYGYGYTF
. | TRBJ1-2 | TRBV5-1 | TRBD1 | CASSLGDSVNYGYTF
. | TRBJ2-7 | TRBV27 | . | CASRRLGSSYEQYF
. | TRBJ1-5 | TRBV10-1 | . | CASSESWTRGPNQPQHF
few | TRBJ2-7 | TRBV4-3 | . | CASSQDGGLEQYF
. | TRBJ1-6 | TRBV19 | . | CASSIGTGGSPLHF
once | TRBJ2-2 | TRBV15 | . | CATSVSSTGELFF
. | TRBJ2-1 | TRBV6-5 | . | CASSRSRDDEQFF
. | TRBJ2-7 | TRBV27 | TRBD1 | CASSPGQGRSYEQYF
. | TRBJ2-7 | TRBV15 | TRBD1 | CATSTLRQGSYEQYF
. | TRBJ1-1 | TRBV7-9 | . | CASSSAKTVMNTEAFF
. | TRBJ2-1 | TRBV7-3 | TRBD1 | CASSLGQVAYNEQFF
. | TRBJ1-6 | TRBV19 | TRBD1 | CASSTRARGINSPLHF
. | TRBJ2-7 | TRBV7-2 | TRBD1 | CASSLRQGTYEQYF
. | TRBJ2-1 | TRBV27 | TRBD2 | CASSLSGAGGLNEQFF
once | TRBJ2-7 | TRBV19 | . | CASSIADSYEQYF
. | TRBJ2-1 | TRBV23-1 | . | CASSEIRGSYNEQFF
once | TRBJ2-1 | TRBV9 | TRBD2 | CASSVTSGGAFNEQFF
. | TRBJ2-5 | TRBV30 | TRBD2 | CAATGLAGEQETQYF
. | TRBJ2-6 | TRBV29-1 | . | CSVGSGANVLTF
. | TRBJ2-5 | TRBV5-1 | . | CASSLTGPRETQYF
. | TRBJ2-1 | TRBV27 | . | CASSLVSWGVGNEQFF
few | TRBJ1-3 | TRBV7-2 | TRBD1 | CASSPATGGRNTIYF
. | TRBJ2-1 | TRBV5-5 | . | CASSLEGGKYNEQFF
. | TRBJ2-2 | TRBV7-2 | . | CASSLDSLATGELFF
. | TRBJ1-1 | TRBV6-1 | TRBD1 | CASSLDRMNTEAFF
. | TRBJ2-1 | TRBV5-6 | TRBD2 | CASNNWGGNNEQFF